This TCR beta chain was observed in a study of blood T cell repertoires in COVID-19. With 1 base clipped from V and 3 bases from J, the junction kept 6 bases outside the gene matches. This CDR3 has 16 residues. CDR1 and CDR2 (germline): SGHAT, FQDESV (reference sequence). Profiling relied on immunoSEQ multiplex PCR, and the TCRdb table lists in-frame clones only, not all of them. The sample includes 250,000 to 300,000 clones, roughly 87% of them seen just once. The rearrangement uses TRBV11-1 and TRBJ2-1, with 7 bases that match TRBD1. This sequence originates from a woman between 45 and 65 years old who had recovered from COVID-19. What was sequenced was peripheral blood. The CDR3 spells CASSLGGQIIYNEQFF. CDR3 bases: TGTGCCAGCAGCTTAGGGGGACAGATAATCTACAATGAGCAGTTCTTC.